Each of the 30 T cell receptor beta chains below was sequenced from the same sample in a study of CD8+CD57+ T cells in acquired aplastic anemia. The sequenced patients had an expansion of CD8+CD57+ cells seen by flow cytometry. The TCR beta profiling, which covered VDJ combination and CDR3 sequence, was carried out using genomic DNA as the template. TCRdb redid the calling of the reads with MiXCR, one entry per CDR3 protein. The sample lists hundreds of thousands of distinct CDR3 sequences, around a third seen once, with 0.7% to 1% in the top ten. Sequencing input: sorted CD4+, CD8+, or CD8+CD57+ T cells (not recorded which) from PBMCs. These receptors all come from a human donor with aplastic anemia.

This chain connects TRBV19 to TRBJ1-5, with 7 bases identical to TRBD1. From germline, CDR1 is LNHDA and CDR2 SQIVND (reference sequence). V shed 7 bases and J 5 bases; nucleotides not matched to a gene: 5. CDR3 length: 13 amino acids. The CDR3 DNA reads TGTGCCAGTACCGTAACAGGGGATCAGCCCCAGCATTTT. Translated: CASTVTGDQPQHF.

V is TRBV19 and J is TRBJ1-1; no definite D call. Germline V lookup: CDR1 LNHDA, CDR2 SQIVND (reference sequence). This CDR3 has 13 amino acids. Trimming cost V 5 bases and J 0 bases, with 7 bases left between them. The CDR3 coding sequence is TGTGCCAGTAGTCGAACAATGAACACTGAAGCTTTCTTT. Its protein product is CASSRTMNTEAFF.

This chain uses TRBV7-3 with TRBJ2-3; D remains ambiguous. V was shortened by 3 bases and J by 3 bases, with 7 bases between the two germline ends. Germline CDR1 SGHTA, CDR2 FQGTGA. The CDR3 runs to 13 residues. The CDR3 is CASSFQVTDTQYF. The CDR3 DNA reads as TGTGCCAGCAGCTTTCAGGTGACAGATACGCAGTATTTT.

This clonotype was seen more than once but under ten times. The chain is built from TRBV7-9 and TRBJ1-4, with D unresolved. The CDR3 runs 14 residues. Germline CDR1 is SEHNR and CDR2 is FQNEAQ (reference sequence). The V and J ends lost 4 bases and 3 bases respectively, with 9 bases between them. CDR3 region: CASSSRMANEKLFF. In nucleotides, the CDR3 is TGTGCCAGCAGCTCCAGGATGGCTAATGAAAAACTGTTTTTT. Combining the CDR3 with reference TRBV7-9 and TRBJ1-4 gives the whole variable domain DTGVSQNPRHKITKRGQNVTFRCDPISEHNRLYWYRQTLGQGPEFLTYFQNEAQLEKSRLLSDRFSAERPKGSFSTLEIQRTEQGDSAMYLCASSSRMANEKLFFGSGTQLSVL.

This clonotype showed up many times. The CDR3 nucleotides are TGCAGCGTACGGGGAGGGGTCGACACTGAAGCTTTCTTT. It translates to CSVRGGVDTEAFF. This rearrangement joins TRBV29-1 to TRBJ1-1; D may be TRBD1 (5 bases). CDR3 length equals 13 residues. Trimming pared 6 bases from V and 3 bases from J, leaving 14 bases between. In germline, CDR1 is SQVTM, CDR2 ANQGSEA.

The rearrangement links TRBV11-1 to TRBJ1-6, with D perhaps TRBD1 (5 bases). Germline CDR1 and CDR2: SGHAT and FQDESV (reference sequence). This CDR3 is 13 amino acids long. The V and J ends lost 5 bases and 9 bases respectively, with 11 bases between them. CDR3 in amino acids: CASSRLGGSPLHF. CDR3 bases: TGTGCCAGCAGCCGGCTGGGGGGTTCACCCCTCCACTTT.

This chain joins TRBV19 and TRBJ2-3; 10 bases match TRBD2. Germline CDR1 is LNHDA and CDR2 is SQIVND (reference sequence). Germline trimming cut 5 bases from V and 2 bases from J; bases unmatched to any gene: 4. This CDR3 comprises 15 residues. CDR3 protein: CASSSSGSTTDTQYF. For the CDR3, the DNA is TGTGCCAGTAGTTCTAGCGGGAGTACCACAGATACGCAGTATTTT.

The sample holds one count of this clonotype. The chain has TRBV19 and TRBJ2-7, with 7 bases aligning to TRBD1. The CDR3 contains 16 residues. V gave up 3 bases and J gave up 4 bases; unmatched junction bases: 12. Germline V gene sequence: CDR1 LNHDA, CDR2 SQIVND (reference sequence). The CDR3 sequence: CASSIIRAGGSYEQYF. The CDR3 coding sequence is TGTGCCAGTAGTATCATCCGCGCAGGGGGTAGTTACGAGCAGTACTTC.

This clonotype has just a few counts. The CDR3 coding sequence is TGTGCCAGCAGCTTCGGGACAGAGGGTGAAGCTTTCTTT. It translates to CASSFGTEGEAFF. This rearrangement joins TRBV7-3 to TRBJ1-1, with TRBD1 identical over 7 bases. The CDR3 has 13 amino acids. CDR1 and CDR2 (germline): SGHTA, FQGTGA. Losses at the gene ends were 3 bases for V and 7 bases for J; bases not matched to a gene: 5.

CDR3 sequence: CASSTKADSPLHF. The CDR3 region has the DNA TGTGCCAGCAGCACAAAGGCGGACTCACCCCTCCACTTT. The rearrangement uses TRBV12-3 or TRBV12-4 and TRBJ1-6; D unresolved. V was clipped by 6 bases and J by 10 bases, with 13 bases between them. The CDR3 length is 13 residues.

This clonotype has just one count. Germline and junction disagree at one end, which may indicate a read error. The V gene is TRBV19, the J gene TRBJ1-2, with D unclear. In germline, CDR1 is LNHDA, CDR2 SQIVND (reference sequence). The CDR3 runs 13 residues. The CDR3 here is CASSQESSYGYTF. CDR3 nucleotide sequence: TGCGCCAGCAGCCAAGAAAGTTCCTATGGCTACACCTTC.

The chain recombines TRBV11-1 with TRBJ1-1; maybe TRBD1 (5 bases). CDR3 length: 19 amino acids. V shed 3 bases and J shed 1 base, with 24 bases lying between them. The germline V gene encodes CDR1 SGHAT and CDR2 FQDESV (reference sequence). The CDR3 DNA sequence: TGTGCCAGCAGCTTTTCGTGGGGGAAGGCAGGGTGGCAGAACACTGAAGCTTTCTTT. This encodes CASSFSWGKAGWQNTEAFF.

This clonotype was picked up a small number of times. This chain connects TRBV19 to TRBJ2-3; TRBD2 is a possible D gene (6 bases). The CDR3 is made up of 14 amino acids. CDR1 is LNHDA and CDR2 is SQIVND in the germline V gene (reference sequence). V shed 1 base and J shed 2 bases, with 7 bases lying between them. The CDR3 loop is CASSIGLVTDTQYF. The DNA of the CDR3 is TGTGCCAGTAGTATAGGACTAGTCACAGATACGCAGTATTTT.

This clonotype has only a few counts. The chain has TRBV2 and TRBJ2-7; D is undetermined. The CDR3 runs to 14 residues. With 1 base removed from V and 4 bases from J, the gap between germline ends came to 11 bases. Germline assignment: CDR1 SNHLY and CDR2 FYNNEI. CDR3 nucleotides: TGTGCCAGCAGTGAAGGCCAGGTTTTGTACGAGCAGTACTTC. This translates into CASSEGQVLYEQYF.

Note on this clonotype: Since a much larger clone is just one base distant, this may be a read error. The CDR3 sequence is CASSQEISDSPLHF. CDR3 DNA: TGTGCCAGCAGCCAAGAGATTTCGGATTCACCCCTCCACTTT. The rearrangement uses TRBV14 and TRBJ1-6, with D unresolved. Trimming cost V 0 bases and J 8 bases, with 8 bases left between them. Germline lookup yields CDR1 SGHDN and CDR2 FVKESK. This CDR3 has 14 amino acids.

On this clonotype: One base away lies a much larger clone, so this may be a sequencing read error. The chain carries TRBV7-8 and TRBJ2-1; D possibly corresponds to TRBD1 (6 bases). Trimming took off 5 bases at V and 6 bases at J, with 11 bases between the two ends. The CDR3 consists of 13 residues. The germline V gene has CDR1 SGHVS and CDR2 FQNEAQ. For the CDR3, the DNA is TGTGCCAGCAGCACCACAGGGTGCAATGAGCAGTTCTTC. As protein: CASSTTGCNEQFF.

This clonotype was seen only a few times. This chain links TRBV18 with TRBJ2-7; no firm D call. V was pared by 2 bases and J by 4 bases, with 6 bases between. The CDR3 extends over 12 amino acids. Germline-derived CDR1 and CDR2 are KGHSH and LQKENI. CDR3 region: CASSPEEYEQYF. The CDR3 DNA reads as TGTGCCAGCTCACCAGAGGAGTACGAGCAGTACTTC.

This clonotype has a count of ten or more. The chain uses TRBV9 and TRBJ1-5, with D hard to call. The germline V gene has CDR1 SGDLS and CDR2 YYNGEE. The CDR3 is 15 residues long. V lost 1 base and J lost 0, with 8 bases in between. CDR3 in DNA: TGTGCCAGCAGCGTATCCGAAAGTAGCAATCAGCCCCAGCATTTT. It is translated as CASSVSESSNQPQHF.

This clonotype was seen repeatedly, ten times or more. The rearrangement links TRBV25-1 to TRBJ2-7, with 7 nucleotides matching TRBD1. After removal of 2 bases from V and 4 bases from J, the junction contained 5 bases not matched to a gene. CDR1 and CDR2 (germline): MGHDK, SYGVNS. The CDR3 has 14 amino acids. The CDR3 sequence is CASSEEGTAYEQYF. In nucleotides, the CDR3 is TGTGCCAGCAGTGAAGAAGGGACAGCGTACGAGCAGTACTTC.

As for this clonotype: A much bigger clone sits one base away, suggesting this may be a read error. This is likely a read error, given that the CDR3 carries no conserved phenylalanine or tryptophan at its end. The chain is built from TRBV19 and TRBJ2-3, with 10 bases lining up with TRBD2. CDR1 is LNHDA, CDR2 SQIVND, per germline (reference sequence). The CDR3 is made up of 15 amino acids. With V trimmed by 4 bases and J by 5 bases, 6 bases remained unmatched. The chain's CDR3 is CASSSKREGLDTQYL. CDR3 sequence (DNA): TGTGCCAGTAGTAGCAAGCGGGAGGGCCTAGATACGCAGTATCTT.

The rearrangement uses TRBV5-6 and TRBJ2-2; TRBD1 aligns across 9 bases. The length of the CDR3 is 17 residues. V lost 1 base, J lost 4 bases, and 8 bases stayed unmatched. CDR1 and CDR2 (germline): SGHDT, YYEEEE. As DNA, the CDR3 is TGTGCCAGCAGCTTGTTCTACCGGACAGGGGCCACCGGGGAGCTGTTTTTT. Amino acid sequence: CASSLFYRTGATGELFF.

This clonotype was detected many times. The rearrangement uses TRBV12-3 or TRBV12-4 and TRBJ2-7; TRBD2 matches at 7 bases. V lost 3 bases to trimming and J lost 6 bases; unmatched junction nucleotides: 5. CDR3 length: 13 residues. The CDR3 DNA follows: TGTGCCAGCAGTTTGGGAGGGCCCGGCGAGCAGTACTTC. Protein sequence: CASSLGGPGEQYF.

As for this clonotype: No conserved phenylalanine or tryptophan is present at the end of the CDR3, so a read error is the likely explanation. The V call is TRBV9, the J call TRBJ1-2, with 9 bases lining up with TRBD1. The CDR3 runs to 15 residues. The germline V gene encodes CDR1 SGDLS and CDR2 YYNGEE. CDR3 sequence: CAGSEQGATDYGYTS. The DNA of the CDR3 is TGTGCCGGCAGCGAACAGGGGGCGACAGACTATGGCTACACCTCC.

This clonotype occurred a few times. DNA for the CDR3: TGTGCCTGGAGTGACCGACAGGGGAAGGTTTCACCCCTCCACTTT. Protein sequence: CAWSDRQGKVSPLHF. The chain uses TRBV30 and TRBJ1-6; 8 bases align to TRBD1. CDR1 and CDR2 (germline): GTSNPN, SVGIG (reference sequence). The trim removed 1 base at V and 9 bases at J, leaving 8 bases unmatched. The CDR3 has 15 amino acids.

For this clonotype: It may be a read error: a sequence one base away is much more abundant. The V call is TRBV20-1, the J call TRBJ2-1, with TRBD2 identical over 7 bases. The germline V gene has CDR1 DFQATT and CDR2 SNEGSKA (reference sequence). The CDR3 sequence is 17 residues long. With 6 bases clipped from V and 4 bases from J, the junction kept 18 bases outside the gene matches. The CDR3 sequence is CSATATSRAYQYNEQFF. The CDR3 DNA is TGCAGTGCAACGGCGACTAGCAGGGCATACCAATACAATGAGCAGTTCTTC.

About this clonotype: This may arise from a read error, as a much more abundant clone is one base away. This chain links TRBV5-1 with TRBJ2-7, with D unresolved. The ends were cut back, 7 bases at V and 5 bases at J, with 13 bases in the middle. This CDR3 comprises 12 residues. Germline-derived CDR1 and CDR2 are SGHRS and YFSETQ. Here the CDR3 DNA reads TGCGCCAGCGCCAGACACCTTGACGAGCAGTACTTC. Protein sequence: CASARHLDEQYF.

With regard to this clonotype: A much more abundant neighbour one base away suggests this may be a read error. This chain uses TRBV7-9 with TRBJ1-2; no reliable D call. The germline CDR1 and CDR2 sequences are SEHNR and FQNEAQ (reference sequence). This CDR3 has 15 amino acids. The CDR3 nucleotides are TGCGCCAGCAGCCAAAATGTCGCGAGCAACTATGGCTACACCTTC. Protein: CASSQNVASNYGYTF.

The gene calls are TRBV10-3 and TRBJ1-2; D uncertain. This CDR3 is built from 12 residues. Germline-derived CDR1 and CDR2 are ENHRY and SYGVKD. V dropped 5 bases and J dropped 12 bases, with 16 bases sitting between them. The CDR3 DNA reads as TGTGCCATCAGTACGGCGACTTCTGGAAACACCTTC. This gives the protein CAISTATSGNTF.

This clonotype was seen repeatedly, ten times or more. The rearrangement uses TRBV9 and TRBJ2-7, with unresolved D. Trimming pared 0 bases from V and 0 bases from J, leaving 7 bases between. Germline V gives CDR1 SGDLS, CDR2 YYNGEE. The CDR3 covers 14 residues. The CDR3 region has the DNA TGTGCCAGCAGCGTAGGGACGGTCTCCTACGAGCAGTACTTC. Amino acids: CASSVGTVSYEQYF.

Ten or more counts support this clonotype. The chain recombines TRBV7-6 with TRBJ2-7, with D perhaps assigned TRBD1 or TRBD2 (5 bases each). The CDR3 spans 14 residues. V was cut by 5 bases and J by 4 bases, with 15 bases left in between. In germline, CDR1 is SGHVS, CDR2 FNYEAQ. This chain's CDR3 is CASSGSQRGYEQYF. CDR3 sequence (DNA): TGTGCCAGCAGCGGTAGTCAGAGGGGTTACGAGCAGTACTTC.